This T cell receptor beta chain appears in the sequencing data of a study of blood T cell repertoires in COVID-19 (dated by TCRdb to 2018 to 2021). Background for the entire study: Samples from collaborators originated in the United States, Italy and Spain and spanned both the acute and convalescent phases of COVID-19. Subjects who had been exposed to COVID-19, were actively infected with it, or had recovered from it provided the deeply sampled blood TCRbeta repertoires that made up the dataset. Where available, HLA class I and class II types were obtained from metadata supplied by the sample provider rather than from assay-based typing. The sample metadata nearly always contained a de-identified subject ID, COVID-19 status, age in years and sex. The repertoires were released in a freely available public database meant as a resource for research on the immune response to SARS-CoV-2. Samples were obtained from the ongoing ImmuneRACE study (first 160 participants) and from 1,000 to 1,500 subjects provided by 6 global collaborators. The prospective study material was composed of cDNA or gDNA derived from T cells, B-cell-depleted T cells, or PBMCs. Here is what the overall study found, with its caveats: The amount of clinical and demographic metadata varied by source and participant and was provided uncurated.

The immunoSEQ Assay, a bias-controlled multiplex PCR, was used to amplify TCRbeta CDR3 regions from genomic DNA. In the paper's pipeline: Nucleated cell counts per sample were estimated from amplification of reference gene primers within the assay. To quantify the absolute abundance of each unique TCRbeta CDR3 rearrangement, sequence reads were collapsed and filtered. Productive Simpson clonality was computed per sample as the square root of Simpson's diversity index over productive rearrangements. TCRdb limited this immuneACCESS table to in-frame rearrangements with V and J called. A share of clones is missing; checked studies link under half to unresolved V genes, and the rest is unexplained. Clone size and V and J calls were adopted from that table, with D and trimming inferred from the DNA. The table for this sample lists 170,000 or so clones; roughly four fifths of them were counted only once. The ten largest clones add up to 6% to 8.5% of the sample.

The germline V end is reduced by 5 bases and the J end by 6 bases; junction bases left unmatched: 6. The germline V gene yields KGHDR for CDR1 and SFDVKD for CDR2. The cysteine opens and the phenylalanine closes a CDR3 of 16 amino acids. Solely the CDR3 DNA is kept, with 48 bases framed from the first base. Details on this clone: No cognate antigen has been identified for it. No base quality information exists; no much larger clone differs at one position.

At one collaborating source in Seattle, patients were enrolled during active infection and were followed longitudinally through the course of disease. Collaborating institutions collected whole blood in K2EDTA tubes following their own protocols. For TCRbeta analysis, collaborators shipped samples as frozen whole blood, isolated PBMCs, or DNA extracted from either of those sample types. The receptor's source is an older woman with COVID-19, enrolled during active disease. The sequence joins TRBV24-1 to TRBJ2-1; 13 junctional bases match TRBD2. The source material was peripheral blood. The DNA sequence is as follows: TGTGCCACCAGTGCAACCGGGACTAGCGGGATCAATGAGCAGTTCTTC. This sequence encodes CATSATGTSGINEQFF.